The rows below give T cell receptor beta chains drawn from one sample of a study of blood T cell repertoires in COVID-19. Produced via immunoSEQ multiplex PCR; TCRdb's table is partial and in-frame only. Altogether roughly 63,000 clones are present, approximately 88% being singletons, with the ten largest covering about 2.4%. The material sequenced was peripheral blood. These receptors originate from a human donor in a cohort sampled during active COVID-19. Both conserved end residues are part of each CDR3. Each record gives: J gene, clone size, D gene, V gene, CDR3 DNA, CDR3 protein. D genes are given only for firm matches. Clone size is given for some rows only: seen once, a few or many times, or a class if the clone is expanded.

j_gene: TRBJ1-1
abundance: -
d_gene: -
v_gene: TRBV11-2
CDR3nt: TGTGCCAGCAGCTCCCTACTTGGGGCGAGAGTCACTGAAGCTTTCTTT
CDR3aa: CASSSLLGARVTEAFF

j_gene: TRBJ1-4
abundance: -
d_gene: -
v_gene: TRBV29-1
CDR3nt: TGCAGCGTGATCAAGGGGGCAACTAATGAAAAACTGTTTTTT
CDR3aa: CSVIKGATNEKLFF

j_gene: TRBJ2-1
abundance: -
d_gene: TRBD2
v_gene: TRBV9
CDR3nt: TGTGCCAGCAGGGGGACTAGCGGGGGCGTGCACAATGAGCAGTTCTTC
CDR3aa: CASRGTSGGVHNEQFF

j_gene: TRBJ2-7
abundance: -
d_gene: TRBD1
v_gene: TRBV2
CDR3nt: TGTGCCAGCAGTGAAGCCGGACAGGGAACCTACGAGCAGTACTTC
CDR3aa: CASSEAGQGTYEQYF

j_gene: TRBJ2-7
abundance: -
d_gene: TRBD2
v_gene: TRBV7-9
CDR3nt: TGTGCCAGCAGCTCCCGGGGAGGGCCCGCCTACGAGCAGTACTTC
CDR3aa: CASSSRGGPAYEQYF

j_gene: TRBJ1-2
abundance: -
d_gene: TRBD1
v_gene: TRBV19
CDR3nt: TGTGCCAGTGAACGGACAGGGGATGACTATGGCTACACCTTC
CDR3aa: CASERTGDDYGYTF

j_gene: TRBJ2-5
abundance: -
d_gene: TRBD1
v_gene: TRBV4-1
CDR3nt: TGCGCCAGCAGCGAGGGACAGAGGGAGACCCAGTACTTC
CDR3aa: CASSEGQRETQYF

j_gene: TRBJ2-1
abundance: few
d_gene: TRBD2
v_gene: TRBV14
CDR3nt: TGTGCCAGCAGCCATCATCAAGCGGGGTACAATGAGCAGTTCTTC
CDR3aa: CASSHHQAGYNEQFF

j_gene: TRBJ2-3
abundance: -
d_gene: TRBD2
v_gene: TRBV9
CDR3nt: TGTGCCAGCAGCGAGGGGCGGGGGACGACAGATACGCAGTATTTT
CDR3aa: CASSEGRGTTDTQYF

j_gene: TRBJ1-1
abundance: -
d_gene: -
v_gene: TRBV2
CDR3nt: TGTGCCAGCAGTAACGGGGGGGCAGCTGAAGCTTTCTTT
CDR3aa: CASSNGGAAEAFF

j_gene: TRBJ2-6
abundance: -
d_gene: -
v_gene: TRBV10-3
CDR3nt: TGTGCCATCGCGAGGGAAACAGTAGCCTCTGGGGCCAACGTCCTGACTTTC
CDR3aa: CAIARETVASGANVLTF

j_gene: TRBJ2-2
abundance: -
d_gene: TRBD1
v_gene: TRBV2
CDR3nt: TGTGCCAGCAGACTAAGGACAGGGGGCACCGGGGAGCTGTTTTTT
CDR3aa: CASRLRTGGTGELFF

j_gene: TRBJ1-1
abundance: many
d_gene: -
v_gene: TRBV4-1
CDR3nt: TGCGCCAGCAGCCAAGCCGGGGGGCTCCTTCTAAGGAACACTGAAGCTTTCTTT
CDR3aa: CASSQAGGLLLRNTEAFF

j_gene: TRBJ2-1
abundance: -
d_gene: TRBD2
v_gene: TRBV29-1
CDR3nt: TGCAGCGTGGGGGGGACTAGCCACTCCTACAATGAGCAGTTCTTC
CDR3aa: CSVGGTSHSYNEQFF

j_gene: TRBJ2-4
abundance: -
d_gene: TRBD2
v_gene: TRBV6-2/TRBV6-3
CDR3nt: TGTGCCAGCAGTAGGACTAGCGGGAGGGGGGGCATTCAGTACTTC
CDR3aa: CASSRTSGRGGIQYF

j_gene: TRBJ2-2
abundance: -
d_gene: -
v_gene: TRBV19
CDR3nt: TGTGCCAGTCGTCGAAGGGGTGCCACCGGGGAGCTGTTTTTT
CDR3aa: CASRRRGATGELFF

j_gene: TRBJ2-3
abundance: -
d_gene: -
v_gene: TRBV27
CDR3nt: TGTGCCAGCAGTTTCACCCCTAGGACAGATACGCAGTATTTT
CDR3aa: CASSFTPRTDTQYF

j_gene: TRBJ1-2
abundance: -
d_gene: -
v_gene: TRBV27
CDR3nt: TGTGCCAGCAGTTTGGGAGGGGTCCATGGCTACACCTTC
CDR3aa: CASSLGGVHGYTF

j_gene: TRBJ2-7
abundance: once
d_gene: -
v_gene: TRBV18
CDR3nt: TGTGCCAGCTCACCTCCAGGGTTCTTGCGTGGCGAGCAGTACTTC
CDR3aa: CASSPPGFLRGEQYF

j_gene: TRBJ2-3
abundance: -
d_gene: -
v_gene: TRBV5-1
CDR3nt: TGCGCCAGCAGATCCGGGACTAGCACAGATACGCAGTATTTT
CDR3aa: CASRSGTSTDTQYF

j_gene: TRBJ2-5
abundance: -
d_gene: -
v_gene: TRBV30
CDR3nt: TGTGCCTGTGAGCAAGAGACCCAGTACTTC
CDR3aa: CACEQETQYF

j_gene: TRBJ1-1
abundance: -
d_gene: -
v_gene: TRBV5-8
CDR3nt: TGTGCCAGCGATTTGGGCACCCCGAGTTTAGGAGCTTTCTTT
CDR3aa: CASDLGTPSLGAFF

j_gene: TRBJ2-1
abundance: -
d_gene: -
v_gene: TRBV1
CDR3nt: TGCACCAGCAGCCAAGGGCTGCGGACTAGTAAGTTTGGTGAGCAGTTCTTC
CDR3aa: CTSSQGLRTSKFGEQFF

j_gene: TRBJ1-1
abundance: -
d_gene: -
v_gene: TRBV7-9
CDR3nt: TGTGCCAGCAGCTTAGATACCGGGAGACCTGAAGCTTTCTTT
CDR3aa: CASSLDTGRPEAFF

j_gene: TRBJ2-5
abundance: -
d_gene: TRBD1
v_gene: TRBV13
CDR3nt: TGTGCCAGCAGCCGGACAGGGTTTAAAGAGACCCAGTACTTC
CDR3aa: CASSRTGFKETQYF